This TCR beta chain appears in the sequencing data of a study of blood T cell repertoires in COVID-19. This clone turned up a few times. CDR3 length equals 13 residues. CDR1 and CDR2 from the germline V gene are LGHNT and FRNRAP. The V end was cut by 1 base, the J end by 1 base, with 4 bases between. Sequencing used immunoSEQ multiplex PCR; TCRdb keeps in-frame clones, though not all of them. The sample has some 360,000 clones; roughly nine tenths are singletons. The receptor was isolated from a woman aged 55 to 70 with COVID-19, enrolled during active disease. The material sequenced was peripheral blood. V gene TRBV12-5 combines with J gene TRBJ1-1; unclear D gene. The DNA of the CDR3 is TGTGCTAGTGGTTTGGGAGGGAACACTGAAGCTTTCTTT. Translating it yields CASGLGGNTEAFF. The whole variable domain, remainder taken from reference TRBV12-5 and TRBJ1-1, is DARVTQTPRHKVTEMGQEVTMRCQPILGHNTVFWYRQTMMQGLELLAYFRNRAPLDDSGMPKDRFSAEMPDATLATLKIQPSEPRDSAVYFCASGLGGNTEAFFGQGTRLTVV.